These T cell receptor beta chains were read from a single sample in a study of blood T cell repertoires in COVID-19. Assay: immunoSEQ multiplex PCR; the TCRdb copy retains only in-frame clones and omits some. This table holds 140,000 to 150,000 clones, about 85% found once. The sample consisted of peripheral blood. The receptors shown here come from a human donor with COVID-19, enrolled during active disease. The donor label of this sample is uncertain. CDR3s include the opening cysteine and the closing phenylalanine or tryptophan. The D gene is left open where the match is weak. Expanded clones are given a class, and other clones once, few, many or no size at all.

clone_size d_call j_call v_call cdr3_aa cdr3_nt
- - TRBJ1-3 TRBV10-3 CAISSAGNTIYF TGTGCCATCAGTTCCGCGGGAAACACCATATATTTT
- - TRBJ1-5 TRBV18 CASSFLDQGGKGSNQPQHF TGTGCCAGCTCCTTTCTGGACCAGGGAGGCAAGGGGAGCAATCAGCCCCAGCATTTT
- TRBD2 TRBJ2-1 TRBV19 CASSMASGRGFEQFF TGTGCCAGTAGTATGGCTAGCGGGAGAGGGTTTGAGCAGTTCTTC
few - TRBJ2-5 TRBV9 CASSVGQSPKETQYF TGTGCCAGCAGCGTAGGACAGAGCCCAAAAGAGACCCAGTACTTC
once - TRBJ1-1 TRBV4-1 CASSQGQTVNTEAFF TGCGCCAGCAGCCAAGGGCAGACAGTGAACACTGAAGCTTTCTTT
- TRBD1 TRBJ2-5 TRBV6-5 CASSLDRVKTQYF TGTGCCAGCAGTTTAGACAGGGTCAAGACCCAGTACTTC
- TRBD1 TRBJ1-2 TRBV13 CASSRTGDYGYTF TGTGCCAGCAGCCGTACAGGGGACTATGGCTACACCTTC
- TRBD1 TRBJ1-4 TRBV7-8 CASSPAGTGGNEKLFF TGTGCCAGCAGCCCCGCCGGGACAGGGGGAAATGAAAAACTGTTTTTT
once - TRBJ2-3 TRBV4-1 CASSQGARDTQYF TGCGCCAGCAGCCAAGGAGCCCGAGATACGCAGTATTTT
- - TRBJ1-1 TRBV2 CASSQDMNTEAFF TGTGCCAGCAGTCAGGACATGAACACTGAAGCTTTCTTT
- - TRBJ2-3 TRBV7-6 CASSPARETDTQYF TGTGCCAGCAGCCCAGCACGGGAGACAGATACGCAGTATTTT
- - TRBJ2-7 TRBV19 CASSPDWAGPSYEQYF TGTGCCAGTAGTCCCGACTGGGCGGGGCCCTCCTACGAGCAGTACTTC
- TRBD1 TRBJ1-2 TRBV6-5 CASTQGDKANYGYTF TGTGCCAGCACCCAGGGGGACAAAGCTAACTATGGCTACACCTTC
- TRBD1 TRBJ1-1 TRBV29-1 CSVGGQEDTEAFF TGCAGCGTTGGGGGACAGGAGGACACTGAAGCTTTCTTT
- TRBD1 TRBJ1-6 TRBV7-2 CASSEGQENSPLHF TGTGCCAGCAGCGAAGGACAGGAGAATTCACCCCTCCACTTT
few - TRBJ2-2 TRBV5-1 CASSDGARELTGELFF TGCGCCAGCAGCGATGGGGCCCGAGAGCTTACCGGGGAGCTGTTTTTT
- TRBD1 TRBJ1-1 TRBV15 CATSGQGAGTEAFF TGTGCCACCAGCGGACAGGGGGCCGGCACTGAAGCTTTCTTT
- - TRBJ1-2 TRBV6-5 CASSTRVSYGYTF TGTGCCAGCAGTACGAGAGTAAGCTATGGCTACACCTTC
- TRBD1 TRBJ1-1 TRBV6-5 CASSSYGTATVF TGTGCCAGCAGTTCCTACGGGACAGCTACCGTCTTT
few - TRBJ1-2 TRBV18 CASSPTQGGGYGYTF TGTGCCAGCTCACCCACACAGGGTGGGGGCTATGGCTACACCTTC
once TRBD2 TRBJ2-3 TRBV19 CASSVKFGTSGGRDTQYF TGTGCCAGTAGTGTAAAGTTCGGGACTAGCGGGGGAAGAGATACGCAGTATTTT
- - TRBJ2-3 TRBV5-1 CASSRQKADTQYF TGCGCCAGCAGCAGACAGAAGGCAGATACGCAGTATTTT
once - TRBJ1-3 TRBV5-1 CASSLAGESSGNTIYF TGCGCCAGCAGCTTGGCCGGAGAGAGCTCTGGAAACACCATATATTTT
- - TRBJ2-1 TRBV7-3 CASSLDSSSYNEQFF TGTGCCAGCAGCTTAGACTCGAGCTCCTACAATGAGCAGTTCTTC
- TRBD1 TRBJ1-6 TRBV6-5 CASSYTFRGRGSPLHF TGTGCCAGCAGTTACACCTTCAGGGGGCGCGGTTCACCCCTCCACTTT
once - TRBJ1-1 TRBV12-5 CASGLVQTEAFF TGTGCTAGTGGTTTGGTACAGACTGAAGCTTTCTTT
- - TRBJ2-2 TRBV29-1 CSVDAGELFF TGCAGCGTTGACGCCGGGGAGCTGTTTTTT
- - TRBJ1-5 TRBV30 CAFGKSGNQPQHF TGTGCTTTTGGAAAGTCGGGGAATCAGCCCCAGCATTTT
- TRBD2 TRBJ2-7 TRBV14 CASRETSGLTTPYEQYF TGTGCCAGCCGCGAGACTAGCGGTCTCACAACCCCCTACGAGCAGTACTTC
once TRBD1 TRBJ1-4 TRBV5-1 CASSLGQGYEKLFF TGCGCCAGCAGCCTCGGACAGGGGTATGAAAAACTGTTTTTT
- - TRBJ1-2 TRBV2 CASRPQGPHGYTF TGTGCCAGCAGGCCCCAGGGGCCTCATGGCTACACCTTC
- - TRBJ2-5 TRBV6-5 CASSYSRTVQETQYF TGTGCCAGCAGTTACTCGAGGACTGTCCAAGAGACCCAGTACTTC
few TRBD2 TRBJ2-5 TRBV5-1 CASSLTSGLQETQYF TGCGCCAGCAGCTTGACTAGCGGCCTCCAAGAGACCCAGTACTTC
- - TRBJ2-5 TRBV10-3 CAISESGSGETQYF TGTGCCATCTCAGAGTCAGGCAGCGGGGAGACCCAGTACTTC
once TRBD1 TRBJ2-1 TRBV11-2 CASSLDLPGGNEQFF TGTGCCAGCAGCTTAGACCTCCCAGGGGGCAATGAGCAGTTCTTC
- TRBD1 TRBJ2-7 TRBV6-6 CASSPGRIYRGPYEQYF TGTGCCAGCAGTCCCGGTAGGATTTACAGGGGCCCTTACGAGCAGTACTTC
- TRBD1 TRBJ1-2 TRBV7-9 CASSLAGTEYGYTF TGTGCCAGCAGCTTAGCTGGGACAGAGTATGGCTACACCTTC
- TRBD1 TRBJ2-1 TRBV5-1 CASSSDRYNEQFF TGCGCCAGCAGCTCGGACAGGTACAATGAGCAGTTCTTC
- - TRBJ2-6 TRBV21-1 CASTGPVSGANVLTF TGTGCCAGCACAGGGCCGGTCTCTGGGGCCAACGTCCTGACTTTC
- TRBD2 TRBJ2-2 TRBV10-1 CASRGKGESRSGGQNTGELFF TGCGCCAGCAGGGGAAAGGGGGAGTCGCGTAGCGGGGGCCAGAACACCGGGGAGCTGTTTTTT
- - TRBJ2-7 TRBV2 CASSEGSYEQYF TGTGCCAGCAGTGAGGGCAGCTACGAGCAGTACTTC
- - TRBJ1-6 TRBV12-3/TRBV12-4 CASSFDWNSPLHF TGTGCCAGCAGTTTCGACTGGAACTCACCCCTCCACTTT
- - TRBJ1-3 TRBV7-3 CASSMGGSNTIYF TGTGCCAGCAGCATGGGAGGGAGTAACACCATATATTTT
- - TRBJ2-7 TRBV2 CASSEQNYEQYF TGTGCCAGCAGTGAACAGAACTACGAGCAGTACTTC
- TRBD1 TRBJ2-1 TRBV5-1 CASSLGQEAYNEQFF TGCGCCAGCAGCCTGGGACAGGAGGCCTACAATGAGCAGTTCTTC